A selection of T cell receptor beta chains follows, all from one sample in a study of blood T cell repertoires in COVID-19. Sequenced by immunoSEQ multiplex PCR; TCRdb stores in-frame clones only, minus some. The data contain around 76,000 clones, 83% of them singletons. Sequencing was done on a sample of peripheral blood. The receptors were gathered from a man younger than 45 with COVID-19, enrolled during active disease. CDR3s include the opening cysteine and the closing phenylalanine or tryptophan. Fields, in order: clone size, V gene, D gene, J gene, CDR3 DNA, CDR3 protein. The D gene is left open where the match is weak. Clone sizes are given selectively: once, few, many, or a class where the clone is expanded.

abundance: few; v_gene: TRBV12-3/TRBV12-4; d_gene: .; j_gene: TRBJ1-2; CDR3nt: TGTGCCAGCAGTTTACACTCTGGCTACACCTTC; CDR3aa: CASSLHSGYTF
abundance: .; v_gene: TRBV7-9; d_gene: TRBD1; j_gene: TRBJ2-7; CDR3nt: TGTGCCAGCAGCTTAGGGACAGGGCTCGCGCAGTACTTC; CDR3aa: CASSLGTGLAQYF
abundance: .; v_gene: TRBV6-2/TRBV6-3; d_gene: .; j_gene: TRBJ1-5; CDR3nt: TGTGCCAGCAGTTACACACGGGATAATCAGCCCCAGCATTTT; CDR3aa: CASSYTRDNQPQHF
abundance: .; v_gene: TRBV7-3; d_gene: TRBD1; j_gene: TRBJ1-3; CDR3nt: TGTGCCAGCAGCTTAGGACAGGCCTCTGGAAACACCATATATTTT; CDR3aa: CASSLGQASGNTIYF
abundance: once; v_gene: TRBV19; d_gene: TRBD2; j_gene: TRBJ2-7; CDR3nt: TGTGCCAGTAGAGAGCGGGAGGGATCCTCCTACGAGCAGTACTTC; CDR3aa: CASREREGSSYEQYF
abundance: once; v_gene: TRBV2; d_gene: .; j_gene: TRBJ1-5; CDR3nt: TGTGCCAGCAGTTACCGGAGAGGCAGCAATCAGCCCCAGCATTTT; CDR3aa: CASSYRRGSNQPQHF
abundance: .; v_gene: TRBV7-9; d_gene: .; j_gene: TRBJ2-1; CDR3nt: TGTGCCAGCAGCCGGGACAAGAGTTTACAGTTCTTC; CDR3aa: CASSRDKSLQFF
abundance: .; v_gene: TRBV19; d_gene: .; j_gene: TRBJ2-7; CDR3nt: TGTGCCAGTAGGCGGTCGACAGGTTCGGCCTACGAGCAGTACTTC; CDR3aa: CASRRSTGSAYEQYF
abundance: .; v_gene: TRBV27; d_gene: TRBD2; j_gene: TRBJ2-1; CDR3nt: TGTGCCAGCAGTTTCCTCGGGACTAGCGGGAGTTATGAGCAGTTCTTC; CDR3aa: CASSFLGTSGSYEQFF
abundance: .; v_gene: TRBV6-6; d_gene: TRBD1; j_gene: TRBJ1-2; CDR3nt: TGTGCCAGCAGTTACCCCGGACAGGACGGCTATGGCTACACCTTC; CDR3aa: CASSYPGQDGYGYTF
abundance: .; v_gene: TRBV7-9; d_gene: TRBD1; j_gene: TRBJ1-2; CDR3nt: TGTGCCAGCAGCTTCAGTTTGGACAGGGAGACTAACTATGGCTACACCTTC; CDR3aa: CASSFSLDRETNYGYTF
abundance: .; v_gene: TRBV2; d_gene: .; j_gene: TRBJ2-3; CDR3nt: TGTGCCAGCATCAGGAACCCGTCCACGGATACGCAGTATTTT; CDR3aa: CASIRNPSTDTQYF
abundance: .; v_gene: TRBV5-1; d_gene: TRBD2; j_gene: TRBJ2-3; CDR3nt: TGCGCCAGCAGCCCGTCAGCGGGAGCAGATACGCAGTATTTT; CDR3aa: CASSPSAGADTQYF
abundance: .; v_gene: TRBV6-4; d_gene: .; j_gene: TRBJ2-1; CDR3nt: TGTGCCAGCAGTGACGAGGGCTTAGGGTACAATGAGCAGTTCTTC; CDR3aa: CASSDEGLGYNEQFF
abundance: .; v_gene: TRBV7-9; d_gene: TRBD2; j_gene: TRBJ2-7; CDR3nt: TGTGCCAGCAGAGAACCGGGACTAGCGGCATACGAGCAGTACTTC; CDR3aa: CASREPGLAAYEQYF
abundance: .; v_gene: TRBV25-1; d_gene: .; j_gene: TRBJ1-3; CDR3nt: TGTGCCAGCTCCGAGAGGTCGCCCGAAAACACCATATATTTT; CDR3aa: CASSERSPENTIYF
abundance: .; v_gene: TRBV6-5; d_gene: .; j_gene: TRBJ1-2; CDR3nt: TGTGCCAGCAGTTATTCAACAACTAACTATGGCTACACCTTC; CDR3aa: CASSYSTTNYGYTF
abundance: .; v_gene: TRBV2; d_gene: .; j_gene: TRBJ2-7; CDR3nt: TGTGCCAGCAGACCAGGTAGCTCCTACGAGCAGTACTTC; CDR3aa: CASRPGSSYEQYF
abundance: once; v_gene: TRBV14; d_gene: .; j_gene: TRBJ2-7; CDR3nt: TGTGCCAGCAGCCAAGCGGCTAGCCGATTCTACGAGCAGTACTTC; CDR3aa: CASSQAASRFYEQYF
abundance: .; v_gene: TRBV7-3; d_gene: TRBD2; j_gene: TRBJ2-1; CDR3nt: TGTGCCAGCAGCCGTCAGCGGGAAGGGTCCTACAATGAGCAGTTCTTC; CDR3aa: CASSRQREGSYNEQFF
abundance: .; v_gene: TRBV4-2; d_gene: .; j_gene: TRBJ2-3; CDR3nt: TGTGCCAGCAGCCAAGAATTGGCGGGAGATACGCAGTATTTT; CDR3aa: CASSQELAGDTQYF
abundance: .; v_gene: TRBV6-5; d_gene: TRBD1; j_gene: TRBJ2-7; CDR3nt: TGTGCCAGCCACGACAGGGTGATCTACGAGCAGTACTTC; CDR3aa: CASHDRVIYEQYF
abundance: .; v_gene: TRBV27; d_gene: .; j_gene: TRBJ1-1; CDR3nt: TGTGCCAGCAGTTTAAAGGAGGGGCGCACTGAAGCTTTCTTT; CDR3aa: CASSLKEGRTEAFF
abundance: many; v_gene: TRBV5-5; d_gene: .; j_gene: TRBJ1-5; CDR3nt: TGTGCCAGCAGCTTTTTGGACGGGGGCAATCAGCCCCAGCATTTT; CDR3aa: CASSFLDGGNQPQHF
abundance: .; v_gene: TRBV7-3; d_gene: .; j_gene: TRBJ1-2; CDR3nt: TGTGCCAGCAGCTCGTCCGGGGAGACTTCCTTC; CDR3aa: CASSSSGETSF
abundance: .; v_gene: TRBV19; d_gene: .; j_gene: TRBJ2-1; CDR3nt: TGTGCCACTACTAAGGCCCCGAGTGAGCAGTTCTTC; CDR3aa: CATTKAPSEQFF
abundance: .; v_gene: TRBV5-4; d_gene: .; j_gene: TRBJ2-1; CDR3nt: TGTGCCAGCAGCGCCTCGGACCCGGGGTACAATGAGCAGTTCTTC; CDR3aa: CASSASDPGYNEQFF
abundance: .; v_gene: TRBV13; d_gene: .; j_gene: TRBJ1-4; CDR3nt: TGTGCCAGCAGCTCCCGGGACATCCCTGAAAAACTGTTTTTT; CDR3aa: CASSSRDIPEKLFF
abundance: few; v_gene: TRBV19; d_gene: .; j_gene: TRBJ1-2; CDR3nt: TGTGCCAGTAGTACTCTCAGGGATGGCTACACCTTC; CDR3aa: CASSTLRDGYTF
abundance: .; v_gene: TRBV18; d_gene: .; j_gene: TRBJ1-1; CDR3nt: TGTGCCAGCTCACCGTCCGATACGAGAGGGGCTTTCTTT; CDR3aa: CASSPSDTRGAFF
abundance: .; v_gene: TRBV12-3/TRBV12-4; d_gene: TRBD1; j_gene: TRBJ1-4; CDR3nt: TGTGCCAGCAGAAACAGGGGGAATGAAAAACTGTTTTTT; CDR3aa: CASRNRGNEKLFF
abundance: once; v_gene: TRBV6-5; d_gene: .; j_gene: TRBJ1-5; CDR3nt: TGTGCCAGCAGGCCCGGGACACTTAATCAGCCCCAGCATTTT; CDR3aa: CASRPGTLNQPQHF
abundance: .; v_gene: TRBV6-2/TRBV6-3; d_gene: TRBD1; j_gene: TRBJ1-5; CDR3nt: TGTGCCAGCAGTTACGCCCCCGACAGGGGAAGAATAGGCAATCAGCCCCAGCATTTT; CDR3aa: CASSYAPDRGRIGNQPQHF
abundance: .; v_gene: TRBV6-5; d_gene: .; j_gene: TRBJ1-1; CDR3nt: TGTGCCAGCAGTTACGGCCAACACAAAGAAGCTTTCTTT; CDR3aa: CASSYGQHKEAFF
abundance: few; v_gene: TRBV7-9; d_gene: .; j_gene: TRBJ1-3; CDR3nt: TGTGCCAGCAGCCTGGTAGCCTCTGGAAACACCATATATTTT; CDR3aa: CASSLVASGNTIYF
abundance: once; v_gene: TRBV9; d_gene: .; j_gene: TRBJ1-4; CDR3nt: TGTGCCAGCAGCCCAGGGACAACTAATGAAAAACTGTTTTTT; CDR3aa: CASSPGTTNEKLFF